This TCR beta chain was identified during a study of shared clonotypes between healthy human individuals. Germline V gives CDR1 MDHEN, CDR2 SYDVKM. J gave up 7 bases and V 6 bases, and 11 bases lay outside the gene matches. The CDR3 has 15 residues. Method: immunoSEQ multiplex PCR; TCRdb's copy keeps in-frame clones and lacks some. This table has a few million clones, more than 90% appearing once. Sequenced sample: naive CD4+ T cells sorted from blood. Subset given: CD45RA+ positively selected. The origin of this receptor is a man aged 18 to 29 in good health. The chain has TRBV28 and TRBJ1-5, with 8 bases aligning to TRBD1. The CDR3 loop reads CASRSTTGVGQPQHF. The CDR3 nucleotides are TGTGCCAGCAGGTCCACGACAGGGGTCGGCCAGCCCCAGCATTTT.